The 17 T cell receptor beta chains below all came from one sample that was sequenced in a study of molecular identifiers for immune sequencing clone quantification. TCRdb reprocessed the PCR reads with MiXCR, giving one entry per CDR3 protein. The sample carries about 98,000 distinct CDR3 sequences, under 40% recorded once. The sequenced sample was naive CD8+ T cells from blood, with Jurkat cell RNA spiked in. Subset: FACS-sorted CD8+CD4-CCR7+CD45RA+ naive T cells. The source is a human donor in good health. Some libraries in this study had Jurkat cell RNA spiked in.

This clonotype appeared once. V is TRBV5-6 and J is TRBJ2-7, with D maybe TRBD1 (5 bases). V was cut by 4 bases and J by 6 bases, with 11 bases left in between. Germline CDR1 is SGHDT and CDR2 is YYEEEE. This CDR3 contains 12 residues. The CDR3 loop reads CASSMVGAEQYF. In DNA, the CDR3 is TGTGCCAGCAGCATGGTTGGGGCCGAGCAGTACTTC.

For this clonotype: Here the CDR3 omits its conserved ending phenylalanine or tryptophan, so a read error is the likely source. The V and J genes are TRBV5-4 and TRBJ1-1; the D is unclear. The germline gives CDR1 SGHNT, CDR2 YYREEE (reference sequence). CDR3 length: 12 amino acids. The DNA of the CDR3 is TGTGCCTGCAGCTTTTGGAACACTGAAGCTTTCTAT. This gives the protein CACSFWNTEAFY.

This clonotype was seen ten or more times. The DNA for the CDR3 is TGCAGCGTTGACCAAACTGGATACCTGAACACTGAAGCTTTCTTT. It translates to CSVDQTGYLNTEAFF. V gene TRBV29-1 combines with J gene TRBJ1-1; D call uncertain. The germline CDR1 and CDR2 sequences are SQVTM and ANQGSEA. The V gene lost 3 bases and the J gene lost 0 bases, with 14 bases spanning the gap. The CDR3 is made up of 15 amino acids. Filled out from reference TRBV29-1 and TRBJ1-1, the complete variable domain reads SAVISQKPSRDICQRGTSLTIQCQVDSQVTMMFWYRQQPGQSLTLIATANQGSEATYESGFVIDKFPISRPNLTFSTLTVSNMSPEDSSIYLCSVDQTGYLNTEAFFGQGTRLTVV.

As concerns this clonotype: Being one base from a much bigger clone, this may be a read error. The chain employs TRBV28 and TRBJ1-5, with D uncertain. Germline-derived CDR1 and CDR2 are MDHEN and SYDVKM. The CDR3 has 14 residues. The CDR3 region has the DNA TGTGCCAGCAGTTTAGTCTCCCCCAATCAGCCCCTGCATTTT. The encoded protein is CASSLVSPNQPLHF.

In regard to this clonotype: This is likely a read error, given that the CDR3 carries no conserved phenylalanine or tryptophan at its end. The DNA is omitted, as the CDR3 cannot be located on it reliably, and the CDR3 follows TCRdb's listing. The chain employs TRBV28 and TRBJ2-3; TRBD1 reflects the table's D call only, with no check against the DNA. The CDR3 sequence runs 11 residues, both termini included. CDR1 and CDR2 from the germline V gene are MDHEN and SYDVKM. The CDR3 region is CASRGSGTQNL.

This clonotype occurred a few times. This likely comes from a read error, as the CDR3 has no conserved phenylalanine or tryptophan at its end. The V gene is TRBV20-1, the J gene TRBJ1-6; D not resolved. Germline lookup yields CDR1 DFQATT and CDR2 SNEGSKA (reference sequence). The CDR3 is made up of 17 amino acids. CDR3 DNA sequence: TGCAGCGTCACTCGGCCGCCAGCGCAAATTGCAGATTCACCCCTCCACTAT. Residues: CSVTRPPAQIADSPLHY.

This clonotype showed up many times. The chain links TRBV12-3 or TRBV12-4 to TRBJ1-6; D unclear. V was cut by 4 bases and J by 7 bases, with 5 bases left in between. The CDR3 totals 12 residues. The CDR3 sequence is CASSYPNSPLHF. CDR3 DNA sequence: TGTGCCAGCAGTTACCCAAATTCACCCCTCCACTTT.

This clonotype was seen only a few times. The rearrangement links TRBV9 to TRBJ2-2; no clear D. Germline lookup yields CDR1 SGDLS and CDR2 YYNGEE. The CDR3 is 14 residues long. V lost 0 bases to trimming and J lost 3 bases, with 6 bases between them. CDR3 residues: CASSVVGYTGELFF. Here the CDR3 DNA reads TGTGCCAGCAGCGTAGTTGGGTACACCGGGGAGCTGTTTTTT.

The V and J genes are TRBV12-3 or TRBV12-4 and TRBJ2-7; 10 positions match TRBD1. V lost 5 bases to trimming and J lost 4 bases; unmatched junction nucleotides: 8. This CDR3 is built from 15 residues. The CDR3 region is CASSKPGQGSYEQYF. CDR3 coding DNA: TGTGCCAGCAGTAAACCGGGACAGGGGAGTTACGAGCAGTACTTC.

Regarding this clonotype: This could be a read error, since a much larger clone is one nucleotide away. The chain recombines TRBV29-1 with TRBJ2-3; D remains unclear. Germline V CDR1 and CDR2: SQVTM, ANQGSEA. V was clipped by 7 bases and J by 10 bases, with 6 bases between them. There are 8 residues in the CDR3. In DNA form, the CDR3 reads TGCAGCGATTCAGCGCAGTATTTT. As protein: CSDSAQYF.

In its sample, this clonotype was seen a few times. This chain uses TRBV6-5 with TRBJ2-7; 7 nucleotides line up with TRBD2. The CDR3 extends over 14 amino acids. V lost 7 bases, J lost 3 bases, and 9 bases stayed unmatched. Looked up from germline, CDR1 is MNHEY and CDR2 is SVGAGI. CDR3 DNA: TGTGCCAGCAAGTGGGGGGGAGTGGGCTACGAGCAGTACTTC. This sequence encodes CASKWGGVGYEQYF.

This clonotype has a single count. The chain has TRBV5-1 and TRBJ2-5; the D gene could be TRBD1 or TRBD2 (5 bases each). The germline V and J ends were trimmed by 4 bases and 1 base, with 11 bases remaining between them. This CDR3 is 14 amino acids long. CDR1 and CDR2 from the germline V gene are SGHRS and YFSETQ. CDR3 sequence: CASSVWDGQETQYF. Written as DNA, the CDR3 is TGCGCCAGCAGCGTATGGGACGGCCAAGAGACCCAGTACTTC.

To note about this clonotype: This may be a read error, as it is one base from a much larger clone. The rearrangement joins TRBV7-2 to TRBJ2-5, with 8 positions matching TRBD2. The CDR3 has 17 amino acids. V trimming: 5 bases; J trimming: 5 bases; junction bases outside the gene matches: 16. Looked up from germline, CDR1 is SGHTA and CDR2 is FQGNSA. CDR3 loop: CASSTGAFASGLETQYF. As DNA, the CDR3 is TGTGCCAGCAGCACCGGAGCTTTCGCTAGCGGGTTGGAGACCCAGTACTTC.

V and J are TRBV9 and TRBJ2-3, with D possibly matching TRBD2 (6 bases). The CDR3 runs 15 residues. Looked up from germline, CDR1 is SGDLS and CDR2 is YYNGEE. Trimming removed 0 bases at V and 5 bases at J, with 13 bases between. The CDR3 DNA follows: TGTGCCAGCAGCGTAGGCGGGATGCCCATAGATACGCAGTATTTT. It encodes CASSVGGMPIDTQYF.

This clonotype was counted ten times or more. V is TRBV6-6 and J is TRBJ2-2; 9 nucleotides agree with TRBD2. CDR3 length equals 16 residues. V shed 6 bases and J 2 bases; nucleotides not matched to a gene: 7. CDR1 is MNHNY and CDR2 is SVGAGI in the germline V gene (reference sequence). The CDR3 sequence: CASSIPLAGNTGELFF. Written as DNA, the CDR3 is TGTGCCAGCAGCATACCTCTAGCGGGAAACACCGGGGAGCTGTTTTTT.

This clonotype is a singleton in its sample. This may come from a read error, since a much larger clone is one base off. The V gene is TRBV29-1, the J gene TRBJ1-1, with 7 bases that match TRBD1. The V gene's germline CDR1 is SQVTM and CDR2 ANQGSEA. V lost 3 bases, J lost 4 bases, and 8 bases stayed unmatched. The length of the CDR3 is 14 residues. The CDR3 sequence is CSVEWAGGGTEAFF. In DNA form, the CDR3 reads TGCAGCGTTGAGTGGGCAGGGGGGGGCACTGAAGCTTTCTTT.

A word on this clonotype: A read error may produce the germline difference seen at one junction end. The chain carries TRBV5-6 and TRBJ1-2; TRBD1 might be the D (6 bases). The CDR3 consists of 15 residues. The germline V gene has CDR1 SGHDT and CDR2 YYEEEE. CDR3 loop: CASSILTGPNYGYAF. CDR3 in DNA: TGTGCCAGCAGCATATTGACAGGACCTAACTATGGCTACGCCTTC.